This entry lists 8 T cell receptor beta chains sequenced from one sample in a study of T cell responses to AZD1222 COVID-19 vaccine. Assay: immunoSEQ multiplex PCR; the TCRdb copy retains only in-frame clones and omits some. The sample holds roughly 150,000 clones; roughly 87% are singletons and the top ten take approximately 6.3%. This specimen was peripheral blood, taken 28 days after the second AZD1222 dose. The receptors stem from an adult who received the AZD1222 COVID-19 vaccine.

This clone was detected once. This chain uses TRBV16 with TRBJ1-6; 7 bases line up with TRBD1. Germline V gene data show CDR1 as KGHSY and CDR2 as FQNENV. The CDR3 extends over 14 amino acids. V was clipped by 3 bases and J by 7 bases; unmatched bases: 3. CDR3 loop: CASSQTGSNSPLHF. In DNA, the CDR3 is TGTGCCAGCAGCCAGACAGGGTCGAATTCACCCCTCCACTTT.

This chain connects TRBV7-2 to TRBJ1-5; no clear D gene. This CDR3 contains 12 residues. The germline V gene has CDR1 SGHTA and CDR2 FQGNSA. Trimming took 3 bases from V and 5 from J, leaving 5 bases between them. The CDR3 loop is CASSFSDQPQHF. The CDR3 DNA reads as TGTGCCAGCAGCTTTAGTGATCAGCCCCAGCATTTT.

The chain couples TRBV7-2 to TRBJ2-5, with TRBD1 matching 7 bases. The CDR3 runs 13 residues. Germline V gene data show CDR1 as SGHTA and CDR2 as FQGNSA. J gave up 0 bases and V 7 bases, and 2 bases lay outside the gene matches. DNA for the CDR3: TGTGCCAGCACGACAGGGAACCAAGAGACCCAGTACTTC. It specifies CASTTGNQETQYF.

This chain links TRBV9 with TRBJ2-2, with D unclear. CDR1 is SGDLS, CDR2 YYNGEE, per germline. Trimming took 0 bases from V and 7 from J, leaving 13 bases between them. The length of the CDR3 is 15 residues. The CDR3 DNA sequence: TGTGCCAGCAGCGTAGATGGCAGGACGTTCGGGGAGCTGTTTTTT. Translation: CASSVDGRTFGELFF.

The chain's CDR3 is CASSRLAGVEQYF. CDR3 DNA sequence: TGCGCCAGCAGTCGGCTGGCGGGAGTCGAGCAGTACTTC. This chain joins TRBV4-3 and TRBJ2-7; 7 bases map to TRBD2. CDR1 is LGHNA, CDR2 YSLEER, per germline. Germline trimming cut 6 bases from V and 6 bases from J; bases unmatched to any gene: 8. The CDR3 contains 13 residues.

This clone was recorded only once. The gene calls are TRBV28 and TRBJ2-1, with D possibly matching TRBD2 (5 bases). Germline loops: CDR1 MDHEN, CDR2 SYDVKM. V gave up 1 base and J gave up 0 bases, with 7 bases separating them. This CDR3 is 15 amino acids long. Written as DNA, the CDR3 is TGTGCCAGCAGTTTATTGGCGGGCTCCTACAATGAGCAGTTCTTC. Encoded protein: CASSLLAGSYNEQFF. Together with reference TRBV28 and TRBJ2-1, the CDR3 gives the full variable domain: DVKVTQSSRYLVKRTGEKVFLECVQDMDHENMFWYRQDPGLGLRLIYFSYDVKMKEKGDIPEGYSVSREKKERFSLILESASTNQTSMYLCASSLLAGSYNEQFFGPGTRLTVL.

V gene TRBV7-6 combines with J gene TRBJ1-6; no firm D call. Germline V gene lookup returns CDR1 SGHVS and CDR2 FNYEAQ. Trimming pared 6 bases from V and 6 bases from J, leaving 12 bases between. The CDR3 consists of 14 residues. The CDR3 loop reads CASRMSPINSPLHF. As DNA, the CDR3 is TGTGCCAGCAGAATGTCCCCAATTAATTCACCCCTCCACTTT.

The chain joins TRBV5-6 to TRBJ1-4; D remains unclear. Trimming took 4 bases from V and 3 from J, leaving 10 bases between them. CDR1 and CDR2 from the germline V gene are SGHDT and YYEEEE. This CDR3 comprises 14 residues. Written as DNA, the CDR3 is TGTGCCAGCAGCCTGCGGGAGGCTAATGAAAAACTGTTTTTT. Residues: CASSLREANEKLFF.